The source of this TCR beta chain is a study of blood T cell repertoires in COVID-19. Turning to the study itself: COVID-19 samples, acute and convalescent, were from the United States, Italy and Spain. From T cells, B-cell-depleted T cells, or PBMCs came the material, which was cDNA or gDNA.

As handled by the study authors: Amplification of reference gene primers was used by the study to estimate nucleated cell counts. The table came from immunoSEQ multiplex PCR; TCRdb's copy has only in-frame clones and leaves some out. The V and J calls and the clone size are those of that table, but D and trimming were determined from the DNA. This sample has 58,000 or so clones; 78% occur once, and the top ten carry nearly 5%. This CDR3 has 20 residues. CDR1 SGHVS and CDR2 FQNEAQ come from the germline V gene. V was clipped by 9 bases and J by 4 bases, with 34 bases between them. This sequence was found in a human donor in a cohort sampled during active COVID-19. V and J are TRBV7-8 and TRBJ1-3; D may be TRBD1 (5 bases). Sequencing was done on a sample of peripheral blood. The chain's CDR3 is CASTKSGPASPGEGGNTIYF. CDR3 bases: TGTGCCAGTACAAAATCGGGCCCAGCTTCCCCGGGGGAGGGAGGAAACACCATATATTTT.